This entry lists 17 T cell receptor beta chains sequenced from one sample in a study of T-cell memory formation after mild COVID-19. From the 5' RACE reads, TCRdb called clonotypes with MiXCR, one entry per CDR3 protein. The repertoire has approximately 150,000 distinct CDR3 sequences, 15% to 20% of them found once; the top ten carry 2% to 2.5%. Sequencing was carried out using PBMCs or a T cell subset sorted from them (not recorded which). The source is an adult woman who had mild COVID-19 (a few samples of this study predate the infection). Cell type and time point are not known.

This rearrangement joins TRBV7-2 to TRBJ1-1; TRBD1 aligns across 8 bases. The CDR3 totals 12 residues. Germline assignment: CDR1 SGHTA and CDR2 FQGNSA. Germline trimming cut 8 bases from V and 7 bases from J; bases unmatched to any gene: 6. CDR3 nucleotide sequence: TGTGCCAGCCTGGACAGGGCGGGTGAAGCTTTCTTT. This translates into CASLDRAGEAFF.

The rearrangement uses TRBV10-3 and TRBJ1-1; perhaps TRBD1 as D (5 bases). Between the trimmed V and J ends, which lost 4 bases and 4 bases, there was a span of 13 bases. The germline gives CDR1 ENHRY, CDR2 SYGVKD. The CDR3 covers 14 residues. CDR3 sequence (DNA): TGTGCCATCAGTGTTTCAACAGGAGGCACTGAAGCTTTCTTT. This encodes CAISVSTGGTEAFF.

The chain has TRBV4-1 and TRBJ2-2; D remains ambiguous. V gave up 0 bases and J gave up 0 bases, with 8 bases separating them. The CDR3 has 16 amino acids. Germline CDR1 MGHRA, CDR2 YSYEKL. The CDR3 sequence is CASSQDRRTNTGELFF. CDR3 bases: TGCGCCAGCAGCCAAGATCGCAGAACGAACACCGGGGAGCTGTTTTTT.

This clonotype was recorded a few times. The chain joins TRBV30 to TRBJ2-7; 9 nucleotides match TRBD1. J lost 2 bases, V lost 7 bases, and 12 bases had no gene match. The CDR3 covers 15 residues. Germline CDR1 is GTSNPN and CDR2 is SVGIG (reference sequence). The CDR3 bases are TGTGCCTTGTCCTTCGCCGGGACAGGGCCCTACGAGCAGTACTTC. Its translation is CALSFAGTGPYEQYF.

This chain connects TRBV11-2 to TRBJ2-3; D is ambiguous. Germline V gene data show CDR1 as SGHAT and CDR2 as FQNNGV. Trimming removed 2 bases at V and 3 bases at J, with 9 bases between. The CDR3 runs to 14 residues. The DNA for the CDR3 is TGTGCCAGCAGCTTATCCATCGGAACAGATACGCAGTATTTT. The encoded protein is CASSLSIGTDTQYF.

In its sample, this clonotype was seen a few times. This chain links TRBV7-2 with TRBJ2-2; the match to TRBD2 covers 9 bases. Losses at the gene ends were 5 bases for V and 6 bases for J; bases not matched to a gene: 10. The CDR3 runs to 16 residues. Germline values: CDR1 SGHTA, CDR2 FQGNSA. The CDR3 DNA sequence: TGTGCCAGCAGCCCCCGCGGGGGGGGGATGGCCGGGGAGCTGTTTTTT. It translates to CASSPRGGGMAGELFF. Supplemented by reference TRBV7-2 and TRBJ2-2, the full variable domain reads GAGVSQSPSNKVTEKGKDVELRCDPISGHTALYWYRQSLGQGLEFLIYFQGNSAPDKSGLPSDRFSAERTGGSVSTLTIQRTQQEDSAVYLCASSPRGGGMAGELFFGEGSRLTVL.

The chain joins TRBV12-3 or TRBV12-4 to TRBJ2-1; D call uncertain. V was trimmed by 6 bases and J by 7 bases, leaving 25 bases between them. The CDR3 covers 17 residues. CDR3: CASSPTSRVWGRNEQFF. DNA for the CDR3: TGTGCCAGCAGCCCTACGTCCCGGGTGTGGGGTAGAAATGAGCAGTTCTTC.

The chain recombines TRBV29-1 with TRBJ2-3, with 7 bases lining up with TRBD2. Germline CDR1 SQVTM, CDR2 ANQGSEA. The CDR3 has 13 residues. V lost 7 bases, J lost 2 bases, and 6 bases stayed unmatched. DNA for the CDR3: TGCAGCGCCGGGGGGACGATCACAGATACGCAGTATTTT. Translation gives CSAGGTITDTQYF.

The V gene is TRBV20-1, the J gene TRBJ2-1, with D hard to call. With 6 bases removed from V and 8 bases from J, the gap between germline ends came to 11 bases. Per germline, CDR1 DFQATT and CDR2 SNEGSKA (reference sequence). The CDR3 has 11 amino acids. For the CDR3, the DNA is TGCAGTGCCGTCACTACGGATGAGCAGTTCTTC. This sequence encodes CSAVTTDEQFF.

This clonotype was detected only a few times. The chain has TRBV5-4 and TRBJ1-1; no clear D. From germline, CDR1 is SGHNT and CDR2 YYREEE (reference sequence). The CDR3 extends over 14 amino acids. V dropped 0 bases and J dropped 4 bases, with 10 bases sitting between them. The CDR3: CASSLGGSGTEAFF. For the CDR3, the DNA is TGTGCCAGCAGCTTGGGAGGGTCGGGCACTGAAGCTTTCTTT.

The CDR3 DNA follows: TGTGCCAGCAGTTACTCCGGGACAACAAACTATGGCTACACCTTC. This gives the protein CASSYSGTTNYGYTF. The chain couples TRBV6-5 to TRBJ1-2; a weak D match, TRBD1 (6 bases). Germline V gene data show CDR1 as MNHEY and CDR2 as SVGAGI. This CDR3 spans 15 amino acids. V lost 0 bases and J 2 bases, leaving 10 bases between the germline ends.

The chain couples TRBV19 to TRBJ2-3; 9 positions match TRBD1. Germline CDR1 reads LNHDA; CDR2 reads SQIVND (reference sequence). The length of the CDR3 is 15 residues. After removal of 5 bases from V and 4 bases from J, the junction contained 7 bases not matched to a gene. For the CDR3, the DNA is TGTGCCAGTAGTGCCGGGACAGGGTTCGCAGATACGCAGTATTTT. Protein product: CASSAGTGFADTQYF.

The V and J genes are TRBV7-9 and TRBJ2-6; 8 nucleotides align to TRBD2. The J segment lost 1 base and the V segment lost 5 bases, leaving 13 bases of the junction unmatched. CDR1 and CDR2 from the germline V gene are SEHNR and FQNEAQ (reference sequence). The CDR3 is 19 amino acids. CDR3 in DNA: TGTGCCAGCAGCCTGTTTCCGGGACTAGTATTATCTGGGGCCAACGTCCTGACTTTC. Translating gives CASSLFPGLVLSGANVLTF.

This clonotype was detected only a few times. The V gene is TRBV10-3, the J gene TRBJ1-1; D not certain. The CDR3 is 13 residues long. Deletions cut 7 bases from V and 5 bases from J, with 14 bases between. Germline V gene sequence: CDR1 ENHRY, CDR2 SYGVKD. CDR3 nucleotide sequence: TGTGCCATCACTGAAAGCATGGTTACTGAAGCTTTCTTT. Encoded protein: CAITESMVTEAFF.

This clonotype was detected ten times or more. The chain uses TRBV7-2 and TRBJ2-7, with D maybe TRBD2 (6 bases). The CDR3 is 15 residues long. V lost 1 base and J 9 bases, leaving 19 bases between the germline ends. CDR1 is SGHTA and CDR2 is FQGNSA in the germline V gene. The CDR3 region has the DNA TGTGCCAGCAGCTTAGATCTTAGGGGCTACGGGGGGCAGTACTTC. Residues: CASSLDLRGYGGQYF.

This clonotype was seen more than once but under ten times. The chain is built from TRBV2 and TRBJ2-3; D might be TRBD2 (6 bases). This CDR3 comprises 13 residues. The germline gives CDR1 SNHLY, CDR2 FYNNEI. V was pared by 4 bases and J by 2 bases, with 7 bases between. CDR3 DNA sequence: TGTGCCAGCAGTGGGGACTTCACAGATACGCAGTATTTT. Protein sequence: CASSGDFTDTQYF.

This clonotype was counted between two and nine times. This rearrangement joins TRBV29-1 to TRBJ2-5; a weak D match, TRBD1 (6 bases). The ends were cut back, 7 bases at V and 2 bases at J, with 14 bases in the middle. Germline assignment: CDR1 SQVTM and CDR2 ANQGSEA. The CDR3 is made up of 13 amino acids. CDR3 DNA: TGCAGCGACCCGACAGGAGAACAAGAGACCCAGTACTTC. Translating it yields CSDPTGEQETQYF.